The present T cell receptor (beta chain) was sequenced within a study of blood T cell repertoires in COVID-19. About the study: Researchers got acute and convalescent COVID-19 samples from the United States, Italy and Spain. Sample material is recorded as cDNA or gDNA derived from T cells, B-cell-depleted T cells, or PBMCs.

Seattle patient enrollment occurred during active infection, with longitudinal follow-up thereafter. The length of the CDR3 is 13 residues. CDR1 and CDR2 from the germline V gene are SGHDT and YYEEEE. The V gene lost 4 bases and the J gene lost 5 bases, with 10 bases spanning the gap. In the source study's methods: The authors estimated nucleated cell counts from reference gene primer amplification. The method was immunoSEQ multiplex PCR; TCRdb's version includes in-frame clones alone and lacks a portion of them. From that table come the V and J calls and clone size; the DNA was used to work out D and trimming. The sample yields 300,000 or so clones, under 90% seen once.

The sequence derives from a woman aged 25 to 39 with COVID-19, enrolled during active disease. The chain is built from TRBV5-6 and TRBJ1-5; D gene unclear. Sequencing was performed on peripheral blood. In DNA, the CDR3 is TGTGCCAGCAGCCGGACTCCGGATCAGCCCCAGCATTTT. Translated: CASSRTPDQPQHF.